The TCR beta chain under discussion was sequenced for a study of Tregs in tolerant kidney transplant recipients. Study conclusions and caveats: Findings come from small patient numbers and require larger validation.

Regarding this clone: Its antigen is still unknown. One end of the junction is discordant with germline, which a read error may explain.

Produced via immunoSEQ multiplex PCR; TCRdb's table is partial and in-frame only. In the table there are under 300,000 clones, roughly four fifths of which are singletons. The CDR3 runs 17 residues. CDR1 is MGHRA, CDR2 YSYEKL, per germline. The sequencing sample was made of CD4+ T cells from blood. This chain uses TRBV4-1 with TRBJ2-1; 8 bases line up with TRBD2. This TCR came from a human donor in good health. The chain's CDR3 is CASSEELRAGAYNEQFF. The CDR3 DNA reads TGCGCCAGCAGCGAAGAGTTACGAGCGGGAGCCTACAATGAGCAGTTCTTC.